The 3 T cell receptor beta chains below come from one sample, sequenced in a study of beta chain features in type 1 diabetes. Regarding the study as a whole: All four CD4+ subsets from Type 1 diabetes patients carried moderately but significantly shorter TCRB CDR3s.

Expressed TCRB transcripts got sequenced, as all isolated RNA was reverse transcribed. Some clones are missing from TCRdb's copy, which holds only in-frame ones; the method was immunoSEQ multiplex PCR. The sample lists under 850,000 clones, about an eighth occurring once. Their recognized antigens are unknown. The sequencing input was naive CD4+ T cells from blood. These TCRs come from a man aged 18 to 30 with type 1 diabetes.

V usage is TRBV10-3 and J usage is TRBJ2-5; 10 nucleotides match TRBD2. In germline, CDR1 is ENHRY, CDR2 SYGVKD. V lost 5 bases and J lost 3; bases outside the gene matches: 6. The CDR3 covers 15 residues. The CDR3 DNA reads TGTGCCATCAGTCAATATCTAGCGGGGGAAGAGACCCAGTACTTC. It is translated as CAISQYLAGEETQYF.

This rearrangement joins TRBV28 to TRBJ1-6, with a weak D call TRBD1 (5 bases). V was cut by 6 bases and J by 2 bases, with 14 bases left in between. The CDR3 loop spans 16 amino acids. CDR1 MDHEN and CDR2 SYDVKM come from the germline V gene. DNA for the CDR3: TGTGCCAGCAGGTGGGACCGATTGACCTATAATTCACCCCTCCACTTT. This encodes CASRWDRLTYNSPLHF.

This clone appeared a few times. J is TRBJ2-1 and V is TRBV27, with 12 bases lining up with TRBD2. Germline V CDR1 and CDR2: MNHEY, SMNVEV (reference sequence). This CDR3 region has 16 residues. Trimming cost V 0 bases and J 9 bases; bases outside gene matches: 6. Here the CDR3 reads CASSLSLAGGLGEQFF. The CDR3 bases are TGTGCCAGCAGTTTATCTCTAGCGGGGGGGTTAGGTGAGCAGTTCTTC.